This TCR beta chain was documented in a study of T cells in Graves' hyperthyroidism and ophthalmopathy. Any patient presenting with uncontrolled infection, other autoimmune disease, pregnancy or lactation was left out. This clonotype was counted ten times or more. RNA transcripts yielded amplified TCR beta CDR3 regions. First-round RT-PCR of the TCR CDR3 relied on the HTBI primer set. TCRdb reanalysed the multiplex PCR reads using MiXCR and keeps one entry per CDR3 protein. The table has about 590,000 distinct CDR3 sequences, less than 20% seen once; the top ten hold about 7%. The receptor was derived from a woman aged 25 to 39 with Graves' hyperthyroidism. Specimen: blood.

CDR3 in amino acids: CAWSVRSELVAQFF. The CDR3 nucleotides read TGTGCCTGGAGTGTACGGTCCGAGCTAGTTGCGCAGTTCTTC. The chain links TRBV30 to TRBJ2-1; D not certain. Trimming removed 0 bases at V and 12 bases at J, with 18 bases between. Germline CDR1 and CDR2: GTSNPN and SVGIG (reference sequence). The CDR3 runs to 14 residues.